The 30 T cell receptor beta chains in this list originate from one sample, sequenced in a study of Ad26.COV2.S vaccination and SARS-CoV-2 variants. The data were produced by immunoSEQ multiplex PCR, yet TCRdb's version contains in-frame clones alone and is incomplete. The sample lists 350,000 to 400,000 clones, approximately 89% seen once, with 1.9% in the top ten. The treatment was: 15 to 20 received Ad26.COV2.S at low or high dose, single or two shots; 5 received placebo; per-sample allocation not given. Samples were taken on day 63 after the first vaccine or placebo injection. The source was peripheral blood, collected in a trial of Ad26.COV2.S vaccine versus placebo. These receptors originate from a person aged 18-60 years who received the Ad26.COV2.S COVID-19 vaccine or a placebo.

V and J are TRBV5-6 and TRBJ2-5, with TRBD1 matching 12 bases. The CDR3 spans 16 residues. Germline trimming cut 4 bases from V and 5 bases from J; bases unmatched to any gene: 9. Germline CDR1 reads SGHDT; CDR2 reads YYEEEE. CDR3 residues: CASSPRDRGLGETQYF. CDR3 DNA sequence: TGTGCCAGCAGCCCCCGGGACAGGGGGCTTGGGGAGACCCAGTACTTC.

The rearrangement links TRBV24-1 to TRBJ2-1, with 7 bases identical to TRBD1. The germline gives CDR1 KGHDR, CDR2 SFDVKD. V lost 4 bases, J lost 3 bases, and 5 bases stayed unmatched. The length of the CDR3 is 15 residues. The CDR3 DNA reads as TGTGCCACCAGTGACCCGGGACAGATCTACAATGAGCAGTTCTTC. It codes for CATSDPGQIYNEQFF.

This chain joins TRBV28 and TRBJ1-3, with 10 bases lining up with TRBD1. The germline gives CDR1 MDHEN, CDR2 SYDVKM. J lost 2 bases, V lost 5 bases, and 6 bases had no gene match. This CDR3 contains 16 residues. CDR3 in amino acids: CASSGTGASAGNTIYF. The CDR3 DNA reads TGTGCCAGCAGTGGGACAGGGGCAAGCGCTGGAAACACCATATATTTT.

The chain employs TRBV10-3 and TRBJ2-7; unclear D gene. Germline V gives CDR1 ENHRY, CDR2 SYGVKD. The CDR3 consists of 12 residues. V gave up 8 bases and J gave up 5 bases, with 13 bases separating them. The CDR3 region is CAISGASDEQYF. For the CDR3, the DNA is TGTGCCATCTCTGGTGCCTCGGACGAGCAGTACTTC.

The chain links TRBV11-1 to TRBJ1-6; 8 positions match TRBD1. The CDR3 contains 14 residues. The ends lost 3 bases at V and 5 bases at J; junction bases unmatched: 0. CDR1 and CDR2 from the germline V gene are SGHAT and FQDESV (reference sequence). The DNA for the CDR3 is TGTGCCAGCAGCTTGACAGGGGATAATTCACCCCTCCACTTT. Translation: CASSLTGDNSPLHF.

The rearrangement links TRBV28 to TRBJ1-5; possibly TRBD1 for D (6 bases). Germline-derived CDR1 and CDR2 are MDHEN and SYDVKM. With 1 base removed from V and 0 bases from J, the gap between germline ends came to 19 bases. The CDR3 consists of 19 residues. CDR3 sequence (DNA): TGTGCCAGCAGTTTATTCCGGGGCCTCGGGGGCTATAGCAATCAGCCCCAGCATTTT. Residues: CASSLFRGLGGYSNQPQHF.

The CDR3 here is CASSFEVNSPLHF. The CDR3 DNA sequence: TGTGCCAGCAGCTTCGAAGTTAATTCACCCCTCCACTTT. The V gene is TRBV5-5, the J gene TRBJ1-6, with unresolved D. CDR3 size: 13 residues. Germline V gene lookup returns CDR1 SGHKS and CDR2 YYEKEE (reference sequence). V lost 2 bases and J 6 bases, leaving 6 bases between the germline ends.

A few counts support this clone. The sample contains more than one DNA sequence encoding this CDR3. V is TRBV6-2 or TRBV6-3 and J is TRBJ2-5; D unclear. Germline CDR1 and CDR2: MNHEY and SVGEGT. The CDR3 runs 13 residues. With 3 bases removed from V and 4 bases from J, the gap between germline ends came to 9 bases. CDR3 sequence: CASSYSWGETQYF. CDR3 in DNA: TGTGCCAGCAGTTATTCCTGGGGAGAGACCCAGTACTTC.

The genes are TRBV7-3 and TRBJ2-5, with D tentatively TRBD2 (6 bases). Germline assignment: CDR1 SGHTA and CDR2 FQGTGA. The CDR3 is 13 residues long. Trimming cost V 5 bases and J 5 bases, with 12 bases left between them. CDR3 nucleotide sequence: TGTGCCAGCAGCCTACGACTAGGGGAGACCCAGTACTTC. Its protein product is CASSLRLGETQYF.

This clone showed up just a few times. The chain carries TRBV4-2 and TRBJ1-6; 8 bases align to TRBD1. This CDR3 spans 17 amino acids. V was clipped by 0 bases and J by 7 bases; unmatched bases: 8. CDR1 LGHNA and CDR2 YNFKEQ come from the germline V gene. CDR3 coding DNA: TGTGCCAGCAGCCAAGAACCCCCAGGGGGCTTCAATTCACCCCTCCACTTT. Encoded protein: CASSQEPPGGFNSPLHF.

This clone came up once. The chain uses TRBV3-1 (or the pseudogene TRBV3-2) and TRBJ2-5; possibly TRBD2 for D (6 bases). Trimming left V 0 bases short and J 3 bases short, with 11 bases between. CDR3 length equals 15 residues. CDR1 and CDR2 from the germline V gene are LGHDT and YNNKEL (reference sequence). The CDR3 sequence: CASSQDRGLKETQYF. The CDR3 nucleotides are TGTGCCAGCAGCCAAGATCGGGGGTTGAAAGAGACCCAGTACTTC.

The CDR3 coding sequence is TGTGCCTGGGGAAAGGGGATAGGCACTGAAGCTTTCTTT. Translation: CAWGKGIGTEAFF. The chain joins TRBV30 to TRBJ1-1, with D perhaps matching TRBD1 (5 bases). V shed 5 bases and J shed 4 bases, with 14 bases lying between them. There are 13 residues in the CDR3. CDR1 is GTSNPN and CDR2 is SVGIG in the germline V gene (reference sequence). The variable domain in full, with the rest retrieved from reference TRBV30 and TRBJ1-1, is SQTIHQWPATLVQPVGSPLSLECTVEGTSNPNLYWYRQAAGRGLQLLFYSVGIGQISSEVPQNLSASRPQDRQFILSSKKLLLSDSGFYLCAWGKGIGTEAFFGQGTRLTVV.

This chain links TRBV10-3 with TRBJ2-5; D is possibly TRBD1 (6 bases). Germline CDR1 reads ENHRY; CDR2 reads SYGVKD. V was clipped by 0 bases and J by 4 bases, with 12 bases between them. This CDR3 is 15 amino acids long. The DNA for the CDR3 is TGTGCCATCAGTGAGTCGGTCTTAGGGGGAGAGACCCAGTACTTC. This codes for CAISESVLGGETQYF.

DNA for the CDR3: TGCGCCAGCAGCCCGCACGACGGGGGACAGGGAAACTATGGCTACACCTTC. The encoded protein is CASSPHDGGQGNYGYTF. The V call is TRBV5-1, the J call TRBJ1-2, with 9 bases fitting TRBD1. This CDR3 spans 17 amino acids. CDR1 SGHRS and CDR2 YFSETQ come from the germline V gene. Trimming removed 4 bases from V and 2 bases from J; junction bases left unmatched: 12.

The rearrangement uses TRBV11-1 and TRBJ2-7, with TRBD1 matching over 8 bases. CDR1 is SGHAT, CDR2 FQDESV, per germline (reference sequence). The V segment lost 5 bases and the J segment 2 bases; nucleotides outside the gene matches: 5. The CDR3 has 14 residues. The chain's CDR3 is CASSTGQDTYEQYF. CDR3 coding DNA: TGTGCCAGCAGCACGGGACAGGACACCTACGAGCAGTACTTC.

The V call is TRBV6-5, the J call TRBJ1-2; 8 positions agree with TRBD1. V lost 6 bases, J lost 8 bases, and 5 bases stayed unmatched. Germline V gene data show CDR1 as MNHEY and CDR2 as SVGAGI. This CDR3 has 12 residues. In nucleotides, the CDR3 is TGTGCCAGCAGGCCACAGGGGGTCGGCTACACCTTC. The encoded protein is CASRPQGVGYTF.

V usage is TRBV7-2 and J usage is TRBJ1-2, with a weak D call TRBD1 (5 bases). Germline CDR1 and CDR2: SGHTA and FQGNSA. Trimming pared 5 bases from V and 5 bases from J, leaving 15 bases between. The CDR3 extends over 14 amino acids. This CDR3 reads CASSTNGGFYGYTF. DNA for the CDR3: TGTGCCAGCAGCACTAACGGGGGGTTTTATGGCTACACCTTC.

The J gene is TRBJ1-2, the V gene TRBV5-5; D remains ambiguous. V was pared by 0 bases and J by 2 bases, with 8 bases between. The CDR3 runs 14 residues. Germline V gene sequence: CDR1 SGHKS, CDR2 YYEKEE (reference sequence). CDR3 DNA sequence: TGTGCCAGCAGCTTGGTACGGGAAAACTATGGCTACACCTTC. This sequence encodes CASSLVRENYGYTF.

The chain recombines TRBV28 with TRBJ1-3; TRBD1 matches at 7 bases. This CDR3 spans 15 amino acids. V was pared by 6 bases and J by 8 bases, with 13 bases of the junction left unmatched. CDR1 is MDHEN and CDR2 is SYDVKM in the germline V gene. The CDR3, as DNA: TGTGCCAGCAGCAGCGGCAGGGGGGTGGGAGACACCATATATTTT. Translation gives CASSSGRGVGDTIYF.

In this sample, this clone turned up once. The CDR3 loop reads CASITHEAGGYYEQYF. Here the CDR3 DNA reads TGTGCCAGCATCACCCACGAAGCGGGAGGTTACTACGAGCAGTACTTC. V and J are TRBV28 and TRBJ2-7; TRBD2 matches 9 bases. V trimming: 7 bases; J trimming: 3 bases; junction bases outside the gene matches: 13. The germline V gene has CDR1 MDHEN and CDR2 SYDVKM. This CDR3 spans 16 amino acids.

The sample holds one count of this clone. The chain combines TRBV29-1 with TRBJ1-1; D gene ambiguous. Trimming left V 0 bases short and J 5 bases short, with 10 bases between. CDR3 length equals 13 residues. Looked up from germline, CDR1 is SQVTM and CDR2 is ANQGSEA. CDR3 bases: TGCAGCGTTGAAGATAGGAGTGAAACTGAAGCTTTCTTT. This translates into CSVEDRSETEAFF.

The V gene is TRBV19, the J gene TRBJ1-6; 10 bases line up with TRBD1. Looked up from germline, CDR1 is LNHDA and CDR2 is SQIVND (reference sequence). The CDR3 totals 12 residues. The CDR3 reads CAAGTGDSPLHF. The DNA of the CDR3 is TGTGCTGCCGGGACAGGGGATTCACCCCTCCACTTT.

The chain links TRBV20-1 to TRBJ2-7; no definite D call. The V gene lost 0 bases and the J gene lost 6 bases, with 6 bases spanning the gap. Germline CDR1 and CDR2: DFQATT and SNEGSKA (reference sequence). This CDR3 is built from 11 residues. CDR3 amino acids: CSAREPREQYF. CDR3 DNA sequence: TGCAGTGCTAGAGAACCACGCGAGCAGTACTTC.

This rearrangement joins TRBV7-8 to TRBJ1-2, with TRBD1 matching over 9 bases. Germline CDR1 reads SGHVS; CDR2 reads FQNEAQ. The J segment lost 0 bases and the V segment lost 5 bases, leaving 7 bases of the junction unmatched. CDR3 length: 16 amino acids. The CDR3 DNA sequence: TGTGCCAGCAGCCTCAGACAGGGGGGACCTAACTATGGCTACACCTTC. Translating gives CASSLRQGGPNYGYTF.

The genes are TRBV7-9 and TRBJ2-2, with TRBD1 as a possible D gene (6 bases). Trimming removed 2 bases at V and 0 bases at J, with 16 bases between. Looked up from germline, CDR1 is SEHNR and CDR2 is FQNEAQ (reference sequence). CDR3 length equals 18 residues. CDR3 residues: CASSLNQGLGSNTGELFF. The DNA of the CDR3 is TGTGCCAGCAGCTTAAATCAGGGGCTGGGATCGAACACCGGGGAGCTGTTTTTT.

This rearrangement joins TRBV7-3 to TRBJ2-6; TRBD1 matches 7 bases. There are 16 residues in the CDR3. CDR1 SGHTA and CDR2 FQGTGA come from the germline V gene. The ends lost 5 bases at V and 0 bases at J; junction bases unmatched: 4. The DNA for the CDR3 is TGTGCCAGCAGCACCTCAGGGGGCTCTGGGGCCAACGTCCTGACTTTC. Translated: CASSTSGGSGANVLTF.

This chain uses TRBV6-1 with TRBJ2-7, with 8 bases identical to TRBD2. CDR3 size: 16 residues. Unmatched junction bases numbered 4, after V lost 0 bases and J lost 0 bases. In germline, CDR1 is MNHNS, CDR2 SASEGT. CDR3 sequence (DNA): TGTGCCAGCAGTGAAGCGGGGACTAGAGGCTCCTACGAGCAGTACTTC. This gives the protein CASSEAGTRGSYEQYF.

The chain carries TRBV6-6 and TRBJ1-2; weak D call: TRBD1 (5 bases). There are 14 residues in the CDR3. The V and J ends lost 0 bases and 6 bases respectively, with 11 bases between them. Germline V CDR1 and CDR2: MNHNY, SVGAGI (reference sequence). CDR3 nucleotide sequence: TGTGCCAGCAGTTACTCGGGGGACGGCCATGGCTACACCTTC. Its protein is CASSYSGDGHGYTF.

V usage is TRBV4-1 and J usage is TRBJ2-2, with D tentatively TRBD2 (6 bases). With 1 base removed from V and 2 bases from J, the gap between germline ends came to 14 bases. The CDR3 runs to 17 residues. Germline CDR1 is MGHRA and CDR2 is YSYEKL. CDR3 protein: CASSQGARGVNTGELFF. The CDR3 coding sequence is TGCGCCAGCAGCCAAGGAGCTCGCGGGGTAAACACCGGGGAGCTGTTTTTT.

This chain links TRBV19 with TRBJ2-1, with D possibly being TRBD1 (5 bases). Trimming removed 5 bases from V and 2 bases from J, with 10 bases in between. CDR3 length: 14 amino acids. From germline, CDR1 is LNHDA and CDR2 SQIVND (reference sequence). The CDR3: CASSYQGAYNEQFF. CDR3 coding DNA: TGTGCCAGTAGTTACCAGGGTGCCTACAATGAGCAGTTCTTC.